These 5 T cell receptor beta chains came from one sample sequenced in a study of T cells after somatic rescue of genetic block. Profiling relied on immunoSEQ multiplex PCR, and the TCRdb table lists in-frame clones only, not all of them. The repertoire includes some 74,000 clones, approximately 91% of them detected once, and roughly 2.8% sits in the top ten. The sequenced material came from peripheral blood mononuclear cells (PBMCs). The receptors were gathered from a man aged 25-45 years.

The gene calls are TRBV27 and TRBJ1-6; possible D gene TRBD1, 6 bases. The germline gives CDR1 MNHEY, CDR2 SMNVEV (reference sequence). The CDR3 contains 15 residues. The V end was cut by 2 bases, the J end by 10 bases, with 15 bases between. This chain's CDR3 is CASSLRGRGYSPLHF. The CDR3 bases are TGTGCCAGCAGTTTACGCGGCAGGGGATACTCACCCCTCCACTTT.

This chain connects TRBV2 to TRBJ2-5; no definite D call. Trimming shortened V by 6 bases and J by 5 bases, and 4 bases separated the two germline ends. Germline CDR1 is SNHLY and CDR2 is FYNNEI. The CDR3 consists of 10 residues. The CDR3: CASSTETQYF. The CDR3 DNA reads as TGTGCCAGCAGCACCGAGACCCAGTACTTC.

A single count supports this clone. The chain combines TRBV5-1 with TRBJ1-1; D is ambiguous. V was trimmed by 0 bases and J by 0 bases, leaving 9 bases between them. This CDR3 is built from 15 residues. In germline, CDR1 is SGHRS, CDR2 YFSETQ. The CDR3 DNA sequence: TGCGCCAGCAGCTTGGAGACGACCTTGAACACTGAAGCTTTCTTT. This codes for CASSLETTLNTEAFF.

By sample share, this clone is medium-sized. The chain is built from TRBV5-4 and TRBJ1-2; tentative D call: TRBD1 (5 bases). CDR1 is SGHNT and CDR2 is YYREEE in the germline V gene (reference sequence). Trimming cost V 3 bases and J 4 bases, with 13 bases left between them. This CDR3 contains 14 residues. The CDR3 region is CASSSHNQGYGYTF. The CDR3 DNA sequence: TGTGCCAGCAGCTCACACAATCAGGGCTATGGCTACACCTTC.

This clone has only one observation. The J gene is TRBJ2-7, the V gene TRBV4-3, with D perhaps TRBD1 (5 bases). Germline-derived CDR1 and CDR2 are LGHNA and YSLEER. This CDR3 spans 12 amino acids. The ends were cut back, 2 bases at V and 6 bases at J, with 8 bases in the middle. This CDR3 is CASSQQGGEQYF. CDR3 DNA: TGCGCCAGCAGCCAACAGGGTGGCGAGCAGTACTTC.